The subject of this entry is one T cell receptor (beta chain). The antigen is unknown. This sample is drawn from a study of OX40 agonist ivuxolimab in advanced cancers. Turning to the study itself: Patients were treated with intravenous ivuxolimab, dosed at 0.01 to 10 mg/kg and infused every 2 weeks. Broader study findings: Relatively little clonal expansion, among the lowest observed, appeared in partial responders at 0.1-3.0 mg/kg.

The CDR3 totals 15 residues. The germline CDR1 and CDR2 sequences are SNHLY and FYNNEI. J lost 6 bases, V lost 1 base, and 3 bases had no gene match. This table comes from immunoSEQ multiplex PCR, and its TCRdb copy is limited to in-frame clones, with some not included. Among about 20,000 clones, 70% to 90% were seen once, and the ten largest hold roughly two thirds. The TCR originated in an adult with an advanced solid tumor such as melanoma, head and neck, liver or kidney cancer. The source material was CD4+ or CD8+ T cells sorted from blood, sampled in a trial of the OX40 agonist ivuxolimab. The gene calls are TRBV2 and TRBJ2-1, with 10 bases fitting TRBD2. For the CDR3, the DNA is TGTGCCAGCAGTGAAGGCCCTAGCGGGAGCAATGAGCAGTTCTTC. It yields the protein CASSEGPSGSNEQFF. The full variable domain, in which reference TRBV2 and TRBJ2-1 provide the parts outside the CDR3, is EPEVTQTPSHQVTQMGQEVILRCVPISNHLYFYWYRQILGQKVEFLVSFYNNEISEKSEIFDDQFSVERPDGSNFTLKIRSTKLEDSAMYFCASSEGPSGSNEQFFGPGTRLTVL.